This T cell receptor (beta chain) was found in a study of cytomegalovirus exposure and HLA in healthy donors. Findings and caveats of the study: Sequencing artifact likely explains a cluster of highly shared sequence variants. Several of the most significant clusters appeared, in a later analysis, to be linked to common viral pathogens.

In regard to this clone: The antigen is not known.

This CDR3 is built from 12 residues. CDR1 and CDR2 (germline): MNHNY, SVGAGI (reference sequence). Between the trimmed V and J ends, which lost 2 bases and 7 bases, there was a span of 8 bases. 60 Vbeta and 13 Jbeta primers were used in PCR. Only in-frame clones appear in the TCRdb table, and some are missing; sequencing was by immunoSEQ multiplex PCR. The table has approximately 140,000 clones, 70% to 85% seen once. This clonotype originated in a boy younger than 10 in good health and CMV-seronegative. The chain employs TRBV6-6 and TRBJ1-1; a weak D match, TRBD1 (5 bases). Sequenced: PBMCs. Here the CDR3 reads CASSYADSEAFF. The CDR3 nucleotides are TGTGCCAGCAGTTACGCAGACAGTGAAGCTTTCTTT.